These 11 T cell receptor beta chains came from one sample sequenced in a study of CD8 T cells in ankylosing spondylitis. Study findings and constraints: A motif in TCR beta, a set of several highly homologous variants, appeared characteristic of ankylosing spondylitis blood.

Their target antigens are unknown. TCRdb re-called the 5' RACE reads through MiXCR, storing one row per CDR3 protein. The sample gives around 490,000 distinct CDR3 sequences, roughly 5% of which show up once; 3% to 4.5% is in the top ten. What was sequenced was blood, either unsorted or a sorted T cell fraction (not recorded which). Source of these receptors: a male donor with ankylosing spondylitis.

This clonotype was counted between two and nine times. The V and J genes are TRBV6-2 or TRBV6-3 and TRBJ1-2; no clear D gene. Germline V gene sequence: CDR1 MNHEY, CDR2 SVGEGT. This CDR3 has 12 amino acids. Between the trimmed V and J ends, which lost 4 bases and 8 bases, there was a span of 11 bases. CDR3 loop: CASSSDLGGYTF. CDR3 in DNA: TGTGCCAGCAGTTCAGATTTAGGCGGCTACACCTTC.

This clonotype has at least ten counts. The V gene is TRBV4-2, the J gene TRBJ2-1; 8 positions match TRBD2. Germline-derived CDR1 and CDR2 are LGHNA and YNFKEQ. This CDR3 spans 17 amino acids. V shed 3 bases, J shed 3 bases, and the junction held 10 bases outside the gene matches. CDR3 protein: CASSQVPASGSYNEQFF. CDR3 nucleotide sequence: TGTGCCAGCAGCCAGGTCCCGGCCAGCGGGAGCTACAATGAGCAGTTCTTC.

This clonotype was seen many times. The chain recombines TRBV2 with TRBJ2-1; D remains unclear. The germline gives CDR1 SNHLY, CDR2 FYNNEI. Trimming removed 3 bases at V and 7 bases at J, with 4 bases between. The CDR3 is 11 amino acids. DNA of the CDR3: TGTGCCAGCAGTGAGGGGAATGAGCAGTTCTTC. This encodes CASSEGNEQFF. Combining the CDR3 with reference TRBV2 and TRBJ2-1 gives the whole variable domain EPEVTQTPSHQVTQMGQEVILRCVPISNHLYFYWYRQILGQKVEFLVSFYNNEISEKSEIFDDQFSVERPDGSNFTLKIRSTKLEDSAMYFCASSEGNEQFFGPGTRLTVL.

This clonotype occurred many times. The chain uses TRBV3-1 and TRBJ1-1; 7 nucleotides agree with TRBD1. The V segment lost 6 bases and the J segment 0 bases; nucleotides outside the gene matches: 7. This CDR3 comprises 15 residues. CDR1 LGHDT and CDR2 YNNKEL come from the germline V gene (reference sequence). The CDR3 DNA reads as TGTGCCAGCAGACTTACCGACAGGGTGAACACTGAAGCTTTCTTT. Translating it yields CASRLTDRVNTEAFF.

As to this clonotype: The junction shows a germline mismatch at one end, possibly a read error. The chain couples TRBV7-7 to TRBJ1-5; D unclear. Germline V lookup: CDR1 SSHAT, CDR2 FNYEAQ (reference sequence). This CDR3 region has 16 residues. DNA for the CDR3: TGTGCTAGCAGCCCGAATGCCTTACTTAGCAATCAGCCCCAGCATTTT. The encoded protein is CASSPNALLSNQPQHF.

The sample holds a few counts of this clonotype. The V gene is TRBV18, the J gene TRBJ1-1, with D perhaps TRBD1 (5 bases). The V end lost 3 bases, the J end lost 7 bases, and 15 bases lay between the germline ends. The CDR3 has 14 residues. Germline V gene sequence: CDR1 KGHSH, CDR2 LQKENI. CDR3 sequence reads: CASSPFREYYEAFF. Written as DNA, the CDR3 is TGTGCCAGCTCACCCTTCAGGGAATACTATGAAGCTTTCTTT.

In its sample, this clonotype was seen many times. This chain uses TRBV7-8 with TRBJ1-1; a weak D match, TRBD1 (5 bases). The CDR3 contains 15 residues. Trimming took off 4 bases at V and 5 bases at J, with 17 bases between the two ends. Germline lookup yields CDR1 SGHVS and CDR2 FQNEAQ. The CDR3 sequence: CASSSYGTQGTEAFF. The CDR3 DNA follows: TGTGCCAGCAGCTCGTACGGGACCCAAGGGACTGAAGCTTTCTTT.

This clonotype was seen at least ten times. The rearrangement joins TRBV5-1 to TRBJ1-1; D gene uncertain. This CDR3 is 9 amino acids long. Trimming shortened V by 2 bases and J by 8 bases, and 1 base separated the two germline ends. Per the germline V gene, CDR1 is SGHRS and CDR2 is YFSETQ. CDR3 sequence reads: CASSLEAFF. CDR3 bases: TGCGCCAGCAGCTTAGAAGCTTTCTTT.

Points on this clonotype: This may be a read error: a much more frequent sequence differs by one nucleotide. The rearrangement uses TRBV18 and TRBJ2-4, with 9 bases lining up with TRBD1. V lost 3 bases, J lost 6 bases, and 9 bases stayed unmatched. The CDR3 runs to 16 residues. Germline CDR1 is KGHSH and CDR2 is LQKENI. DNA of the CDR3: TGTGCCAGCTCACCCCCCGGGACAGGGTTGGCAAACATTCAGTACTTC. Translation: CASSPPGTGLANIQYF.

Many counts were recorded for this clonotype. The J gene is TRBJ2-3, the V gene TRBV24-1; D remains unclear. Germline-derived CDR1 and CDR2 are KGHDR and SFDVKD. The CDR3 is 13 amino acids. The germline V and J ends were trimmed by 7 bases and 2 bases, with 9 bases remaining between them. Here the CDR3 DNA reads TGTGCCACCAGCGACTTTTACACAGATACGCAGTATTTT. It specifies CATSDFYTDTQYF.

Ten or more counts support this clonotype. V usage is TRBV20-1 and J usage is TRBJ2-7, with D possibly TRBD1 on 5 matching bases. The ends were cut back, 0 bases at V and 1 base at J, with 13 bases in the middle. The length of the CDR3 is 15 residues. Germline V lookup: CDR1 DFQATT, CDR2 SNEGSKA (reference sequence). CDR3 in DNA: TGCAGTGCTAGAGATGGGCAGGGTCATTCCTACGAGCAGTACTTC. It yields the protein CSARDGQGHSYEQYF.